These 20 T cell receptor beta chains originate from one sample sequenced in a study of breast tumors, draining lymph nodes, adjacent tissues. Samples came from axillary lymph nodes draining the breast cancer. One entry per CDR3 protein results from TCRdb running MiXCR on the multiplex PCR reads. The top ten clones hold over 4% of a sample with 200,000 or so distinct CDR3 sequences, about 32% of them seen once. What was sequenced was axillary lymph node tissue. All receptors come from a female donor with breast cancer. Some clones in this sample may be carry-over from other donors' samples.

On this clonotype itself: With a much larger clone just one base away, this may be a read error. The chain joins TRBV4-1 to TRBJ1-5; D gene unclear. V lost 4 bases, J lost 6 bases, and 25 bases lay in between. CDR3 length: 18 amino acids. The germline V gene has CDR1 MGHRA and CDR2 YSYEKL. In DNA, the CDR3 is TGCGCCAGCAGCCGAGATACCCGGATAGGACGGGAGATTCAGCCCCAGCATTTT. It translates to CASSRDTRIGREIQPQHF.

This clonotype was seen at least ten times. The rearrangement links TRBV6-5 to TRBJ2-2; maybe TRBD1 (5 bases). V lost 4 bases and J lost 2, with 11 bases in between. CDR1 and CDR2 from the germline V gene are MNHEY and SVGAGI. CDR3 length: 15 amino acids. The CDR3 coding sequence is TGTGCCAGCAGTTCGAGGACAACTAACACCGGGGAGCTGTTTTTT. Its protein product is CASSSRTTNTGELFF.

This clonotype was detected many times. This chain links TRBV24-1 with TRBJ2-3; D is undetermined. CDR1 is KGHDR, CDR2 SFDVKD, per germline. Trimming cost V 4 bases and J 1 base, with 14 bases left between them. The CDR3 loop spans 16 amino acids. The CDR3 region is CATSDLRAEGTDTQYF. Here the CDR3 DNA reads TGTGCCACCAGTGACCTCCGGGCCGAGGGCACAGATACGCAGTATTTT.

A remark on this clonotype: Because it lacks the conserved phenylalanine or tryptophan at the end, this CDR3 is likely a read error. V is TRBV5-6 and J is TRBJ2-4, with D possibly matching TRBD2 (6 bases). Germline V CDR1 and CDR2: SGHDT, YYEEEE. V lost 4 bases and J 0 bases, leaving 20 bases between the germline ends. The CDR3 spans 18 residues. DNA of the CDR3: TGTGCCAGCAGCCACGGGACTTTGAGGGGCCTAGCCAAAAACATTCAGTACCTC. Amino acid sequence: CASSHGTLRGLAKNIQYL.

This chain connects TRBV4-1 to TRBJ2-7, with 10 bases aligning to TRBD1. V trimming: 3 bases; J trimming: 6 bases; junction bases outside the gene matches: 8. The CDR3 runs 15 residues. Germline assignment: CDR1 MGHRA and CDR2 YSYEKL. The CDR3 bases are TGCGCCAGCAGCCAGACGACAGGGGGCCTCTCCGAGCAGTACTTC. Its translation is CASSQTTGGLSEQYF.

Many counts were recorded for this clonotype. V gene TRBV10-2 combines with J gene TRBJ2-3, with 12 bases fitting TRBD2. The CDR3 has 13 residues. Looked up from germline, CDR1 is WSHSY and CDR2 is SAAADI. After removal of 6 bases from V and 5 bases from J, the junction contained 0 bases not matched to a gene. The CDR3 coding sequence is TGCGCCAGCAGGACTAGCGGGGGAGATACGCAGTATTTT. Amino acids: CASRTSGGDTQYF.

This clonotype appeared many times. This chain links TRBV28 with TRBJ2-7, with 7 positions matching TRBD2. The CDR3 loop spans 15 amino acids. V shed 3 bases and J 5 bases; nucleotides not matched to a gene: 10. Germline V gives CDR1 MDHEN, CDR2 SYDVKM. CDR3 sequence (DNA): TGTGCCAGCAGTTTTGGGGGGGGAGGGCGGGACGAGCAGTACTTC. This codes for CASSFGGGGRDEQYF.

The gene calls are TRBV24-1 and TRBJ1-5; a weak D match, TRBD1 (5 bases). Looked up from germline, CDR1 is KGHDR and CDR2 is SFDVKD. Trimming removed 8 bases from V and 2 bases from J, with 27 bases in between. The CDR3 has 19 residues. CDR3 protein: CATKGPKDVAGVRNQPQHF. The CDR3 nucleotides are TGTGCCACCAAGGGACCTAAAGATGTGGCGGGGGTGCGCAATCAGCCCCAGCATTTT.

CDR3: CASSHGQGDGYTF. In DNA, the CDR3 is TGTGCCAGCAGTCACGGACAGGGGGATGGCTACACCTTC. The chain joins TRBV6-5 to TRBJ1-2; TRBD1 agrees at 10 bases. CDR3 length equals 13 residues. J gave up 6 bases and V 5 bases, and 3 bases lay outside the gene matches. The germline CDR1 and CDR2 sequences are MNHEY and SVGAGI.

This clonotype was found a few times. This chain joins TRBV6-5 and TRBJ1-1, with 7 bases aligning to TRBD1. V was clipped by 6 bases and J by 7 bases; unmatched bases: 11. In germline, CDR1 is MNHEY, CDR2 SVGAGI. The CDR3 length is 14 residues. CDR3 nucleotide sequence: TGTGCCAGCAGACCACAGGGGATTGGCGGTGAAGCTTTCTTT. Translation gives CASRPQGIGGEAFF.

This clonotype was seen at least ten times. The chain joins TRBV19 to TRBJ2-3; tentatively, D is TRBD1 (5 bases). V lost 9 bases and J lost 4, with 23 bases in between. The CDR3 is 16 residues long. Germline lookup yields CDR1 LNHDA and CDR2 SQIVND (reference sequence). The CDR3 here is CASTQSVGVGSDTQYF. CDR3 DNA: TGTGCCAGCACCCAATCGGTAGGGGTAGGGTCAGATACGCAGTATTTT.

This clonotype showed up many times. This rearrangement joins TRBV7-2 to TRBJ2-1, with 9 bases fitting TRBD2. The germline V gene encodes CDR1 SGHTA and CDR2 FQGNSA. This CDR3 spans 16 amino acids. The ends lost 4 bases at V and 2 bases at J; junction bases unmatched: 6. CDR3 sequence reads: CASSSRSGSAYNEQFF. The CDR3 DNA sequence: TGTGCCAGCAGCTCCCGTAGCGGGAGCGCCTACAATGAGCAGTTCTTC.

This chain links TRBV24-1 with TRBJ1-2, with D perhaps matching TRBD1 (5 bases). This CDR3 is 15 amino acids long. Germline V gene sequence: CDR1 KGHDR, CDR2 SFDVKD. In DNA form, the CDR3 reads TGTGCTAGAGTGTTCGGGGGGTCTGCTAACTATGGCTACACCTTC. Residues: CARVFGGSANYGYTF.

This chain links TRBV9 with TRBJ2-7, with 7 bases aligning to TRBD1. Trimming removed 6 bases from V and 2 bases from J; junction bases left unmatched: 11. CDR3 size: 15 residues. Germline assignment: CDR1 SGDLS and CDR2 YYNGEE. The CDR3 DNA sequence: TGTGCCAGCACGCCCGGGACAGCGATGACCTACGAGCAGTACTTC. Residues: CASTPGTAMTYEQYF. The entire variable domain, with the rest obtained from reference TRBV9 and TRBJ2-7, is as follows: DSGVTQTPKHLITATGQRVTLRCSPRSGDLSVYWYQQSLDQGLQFLIQYYNGEERAKGNILERFSAQQFPDLHSELNLSSLELGDSALYFCASTPGTAMTYEQYFGPGTRLTVT.

This clonotype was observed at least ten times. The rearrangement uses TRBV20-1 and TRBJ1-5; perhaps TRBD1 as D (5 bases). CDR1 is DFQATT and CDR2 is SNEGSKA in the germline V gene (reference sequence). The CDR3 spans 15 residues. V was clipped by 6 bases and J by 0 bases, with 15 bases between them. The CDR3 sequence: CSASGTYYSNQPQHF. The CDR3 DNA follows: TGCAGTGCCTCCGGGACGTATTATAGCAATCAGCCCCAGCATTTT.

In the case of this clonotype: One end of the junction is discordant with germline, which a read error may explain. The chain uses TRBV10-3 and TRBJ1-1; tentatively, D is TRBD1 (6 bases). There are 14 residues in the CDR3. The germline CDR1 and CDR2 sequences are ENHRY and SYGVKD. DNA of the CDR3: TGTGCCAGCAGTTACTCGGGGGGCCGGACTGAAGCTTTCTTT. Translating gives CASSYSGGRTEAFF.

CDR3 region: CASSEEGLAGGEQFF. The CDR3 DNA follows: TGTGCCAGCAGTGAAGAGGGACTAGCGGGGGGGGAGCAGTTCTTC. The chain couples TRBV6-1 to TRBJ2-1; 16 nucleotides agree with TRBD2. Germline CDR1 is MNHNS and CDR2 is SASEGT. The CDR3 is 15 amino acids. The ends lost 1 base at V and 10 bases at J; junction bases unmatched: 1.

This clonotype has only a few counts. The chain links TRBV4-2 to TRBJ1-6; no firm D call. The germline CDR1 and CDR2 sequences are LGHNA and YNFKEQ. This CDR3 is built from 8 residues. Trimming left V 4 bases short and J 14 bases short, with 0 bases between. The chain's CDR3 is CASSPLHF. CDR3 sequence (DNA): TGTGCCAGCAGCCCCCTCCACTTT.

The sample holds many counts of this clonotype. This rearrangement joins TRBV2 to TRBJ2-7; 9 bases match TRBD1. Germline V gene lookup returns CDR1 SNHLY and CDR2 FYNNEI. The CDR3 length is 11 residues. J gave up 12 bases and V 6 bases, and 6 bases lay outside the gene matches. In DNA form, the CDR3 reads TGTGCCAGCAGGAGGGACAGGGCGACGTACTTC. Amino acids: CASRRDRATYF.

The V and J genes are TRBV5-1 and TRBJ2-2, with TRBD2 identical over 9 bases. CDR1 is SGHRS and CDR2 is YFSETQ in the germline V gene. Trimming at V came to 0 bases and at J to 5 bases, leaving 2 bases not matched to a gene. This CDR3 contains 15 residues. This CDR3 reads CASSLEAGGTGELFF. DNA for the CDR3: TGCGCCAGCAGCTTGGAGGCGGGGGGGACCGGGGAGCTGTTTTTT.